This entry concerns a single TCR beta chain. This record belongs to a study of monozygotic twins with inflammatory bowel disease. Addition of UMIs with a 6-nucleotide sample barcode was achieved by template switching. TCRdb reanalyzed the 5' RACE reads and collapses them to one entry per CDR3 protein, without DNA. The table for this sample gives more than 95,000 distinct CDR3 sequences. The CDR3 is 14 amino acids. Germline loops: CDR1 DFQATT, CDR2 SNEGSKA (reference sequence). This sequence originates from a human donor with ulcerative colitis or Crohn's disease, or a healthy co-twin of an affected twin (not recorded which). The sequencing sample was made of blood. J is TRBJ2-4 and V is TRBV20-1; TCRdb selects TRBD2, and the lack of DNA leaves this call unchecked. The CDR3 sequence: CSAPNFGRENMQYF.